Described below is a single T cell receptor (beta chain) sequence and its context. Its target is not known. The protocol was immunoSEQ multiplex PCR, while the TCRdb copy is restricted to in-frame clones and leaves out a portion. This table has more than 120,000 clones, 88% appearing once. The data stem from a study of T cell responses to AZD1222 COVID-19 vaccine. Study-level points and caveats: At study baseline, merely five or six AZD1222 recipients were seropositive. Breadth and depth of Spike-specific TCRs rose after two AZD1222 doses. Researchers report vaccine-associated CD4 TCRs spanning spike, with dominance at 160-218 and 743-854. Donors were largely white British and mainly female; clonal diversity was possibly underestimated.

This clonotype was obtained from an adult who received the MenACWY meningococcal vaccine as a control. The material was peripheral blood, obtained 28 days after the second dose of the MenACWY control vaccine.

DNA of the CDR3: TGTGCCATCAGTGATCCCAAGCAGGGCGGATCACCCCTCCACTTT. It is translated as CAISDPKQGGSPLHF. The rearrangement joins TRBV10-3 to TRBJ1-6; D possibly corresponds to TRBD1 (5 bases). The CDR3 covers 15 residues. Germline V gene data show CDR1 as ENHRY and CDR2 as SYGVKD. Trimming stripped 3 bases from V and 10 bases from J, with 16 bases between.